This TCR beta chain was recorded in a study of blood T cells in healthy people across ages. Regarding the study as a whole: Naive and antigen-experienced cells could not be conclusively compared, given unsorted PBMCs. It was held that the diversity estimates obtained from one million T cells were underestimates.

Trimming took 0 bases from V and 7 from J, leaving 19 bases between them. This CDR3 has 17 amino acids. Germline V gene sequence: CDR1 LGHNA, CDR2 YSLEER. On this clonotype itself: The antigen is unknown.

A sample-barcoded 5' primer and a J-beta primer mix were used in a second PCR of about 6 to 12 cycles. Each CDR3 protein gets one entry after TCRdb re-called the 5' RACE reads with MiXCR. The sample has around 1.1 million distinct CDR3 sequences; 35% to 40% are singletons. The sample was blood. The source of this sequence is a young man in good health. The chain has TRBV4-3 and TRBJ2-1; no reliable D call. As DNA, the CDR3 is TGCGCCAGCAGCCAAGATTCCGACTCGCAAGGGAAGAATGAGCAGTTCTTC. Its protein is CASSQDSDSQGKNEQFF.